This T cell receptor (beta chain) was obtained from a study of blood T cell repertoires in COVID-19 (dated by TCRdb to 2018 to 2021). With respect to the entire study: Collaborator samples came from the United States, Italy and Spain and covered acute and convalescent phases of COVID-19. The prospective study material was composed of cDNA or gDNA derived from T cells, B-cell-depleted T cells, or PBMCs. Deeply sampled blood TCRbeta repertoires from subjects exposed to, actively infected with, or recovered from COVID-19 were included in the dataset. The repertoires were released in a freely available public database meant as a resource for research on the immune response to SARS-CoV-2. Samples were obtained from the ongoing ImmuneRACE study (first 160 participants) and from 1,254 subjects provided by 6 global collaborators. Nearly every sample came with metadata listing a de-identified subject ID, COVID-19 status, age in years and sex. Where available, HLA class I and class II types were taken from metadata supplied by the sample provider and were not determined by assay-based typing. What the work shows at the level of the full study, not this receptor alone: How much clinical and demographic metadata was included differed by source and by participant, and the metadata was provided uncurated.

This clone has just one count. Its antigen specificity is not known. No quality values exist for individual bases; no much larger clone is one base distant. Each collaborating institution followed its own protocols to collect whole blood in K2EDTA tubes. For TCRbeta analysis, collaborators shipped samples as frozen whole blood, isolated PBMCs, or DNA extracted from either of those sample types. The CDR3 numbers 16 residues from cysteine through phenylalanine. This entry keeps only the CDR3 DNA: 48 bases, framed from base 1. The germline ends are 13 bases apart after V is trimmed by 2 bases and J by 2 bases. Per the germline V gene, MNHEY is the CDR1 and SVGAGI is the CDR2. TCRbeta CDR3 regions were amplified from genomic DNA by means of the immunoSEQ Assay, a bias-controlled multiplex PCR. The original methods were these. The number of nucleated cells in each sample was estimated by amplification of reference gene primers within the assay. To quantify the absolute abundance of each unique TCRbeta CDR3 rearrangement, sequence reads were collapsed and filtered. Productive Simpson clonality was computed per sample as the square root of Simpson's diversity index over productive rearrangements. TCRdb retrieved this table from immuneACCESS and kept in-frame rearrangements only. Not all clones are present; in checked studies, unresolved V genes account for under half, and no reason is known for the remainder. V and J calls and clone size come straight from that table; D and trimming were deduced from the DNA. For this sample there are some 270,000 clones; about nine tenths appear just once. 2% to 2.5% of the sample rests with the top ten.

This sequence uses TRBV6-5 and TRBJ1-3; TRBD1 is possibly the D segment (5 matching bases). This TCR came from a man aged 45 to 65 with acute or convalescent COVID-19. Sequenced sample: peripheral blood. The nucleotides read TGTGCCAGCAGTTACCAGGGAACGCAAGCTGGAAACACCATATATTTT. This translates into CASSYQGTQAGNTIYF.